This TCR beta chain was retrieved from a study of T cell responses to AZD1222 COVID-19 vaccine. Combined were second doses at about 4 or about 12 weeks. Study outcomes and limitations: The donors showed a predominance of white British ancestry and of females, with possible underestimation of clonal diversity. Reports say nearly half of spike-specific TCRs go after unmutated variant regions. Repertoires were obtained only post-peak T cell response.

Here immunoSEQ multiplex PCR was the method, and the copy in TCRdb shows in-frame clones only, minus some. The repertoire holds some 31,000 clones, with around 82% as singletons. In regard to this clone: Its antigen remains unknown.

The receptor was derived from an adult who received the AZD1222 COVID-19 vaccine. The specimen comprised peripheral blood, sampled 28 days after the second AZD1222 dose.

This CDR3 reads CAIRDTGFEQYF. In DNA, the CDR3 is TGTGCCATCAGAGATACAGGGTTCGAGCAGTACTTC. The chain uses TRBV10-3 and TRBJ2-7, with D possibly TRBD1 on 6 matching bases. Germline V gives CDR1 ENHRY, CDR2 SYGVKD. This CDR3 region has 12 residues. V was trimmed by 6 bases and J by 6 bases, leaving 12 bases between them.